A selection of T cell receptor beta chains follows, all from one sample in a study of T cell changes during pregnancy in multiple sclerosis. Clones were sequenced by immunoSEQ multiplex PCR, and TCRdb holds only the in-frame ones, with some missing. The top ten clones hold approximately 3.8% of a sample with tens of thousands of clones, 85% to 95% of them seen once. The sample here was CD8+ T cells from peripheral blood mononuclear cells, taken in the second trimester of pregnancy. The receptors stem from a female donor with multiple sclerosis, enrolled in a pregnancy study. The CDR3 runs from the conserved cysteine through the conserved F or W. Fields, in order: D gene, clone size, J gene, V gene, CDR3 DNA, CDR3 protein. D genes are given only for firm matches. Part of the rows lack a size; the others show once, few, many or a class for expanded clones.

- - TRBJ2-1 TRBV4-1 TGCGCCAGCAGCCCCCCCCGGGGAGAGCAGTTCTTC CASSPPRGEQFF
TRBD2 - TRBJ2-1 TRBV11-2 TGTGCCAGCAGCTTCCAGGCGGTAGCGGGTGAGCAGTTCTTC CASSFQAVAGEQFF
- once TRBJ2-1 TRBV5-4 TGTGCCAGCAGCTTGGTCGAGGGTGCGGATGAGCAGTTCTTC CASSLVEGADEQFF
TRBD1 few TRBJ1-1 TRBV19 TGTGCCAGTAGTGCAACAGGGGGCACTGAAGCTTTCTTT CASSATGGTEAFF
TRBD1 - TRBJ2-7 TRBV9 TGTGCCAGCAGCGTAGAGGGGGCGGGCGAGCAGTACTTC CASSVEGAGEQYF
TRBD1 - TRBJ2-7 TRBV6-6 TGTGCCAGCAGTTCGAATCTTAGACAGGGGACCTACGAGCAGTACTTC CASSSNLRQGTYEQYF
TRBD1 once TRBJ1-1 TRBV4-2 TGTGCCAGCAGCCAAGATCGGGCAGGGGGGAACACTGAAGCTTTCTTT CASSQDRAGGNTEAFF
TRBD1 - TRBJ1-6 TRBV5-1 TGCGCCAGCAGTGAAGGGACAGTGTATAATTCACCCCTCCACTTT CASSEGTVYNSPLHF
- - TRBJ2-7 TRBV29-1 TGCAGCGCCAGCGACCTCTGGGAGCAGTACTTC CSASDLWEQYF
TRBD1 - TRBJ1-1 TRBV6-5 TGTGCCAGCAGTTACGGGGACAGTCTGAACACTGAAGCTTTCTTT CASSYGDSLNTEAFF
- - TRBJ2-2 TRBV13 TGTGCCAGCAGCCGTATCAGGGTCCCCGGGGAGCTGTTTTTT CASSRIRVPGELFF
TRBD2 - TRBJ2-1 TRBV2 TGTGCCAGCAAGGTCGTTAGCGGGGACAATGAGCAGTTCTTC CASKVVSGDNEQFF
- - TRBJ1-2 TRBV5-4 TGTGCCAGCAGCTTGGCCTTGACAGCTGATAACTATGGCTACACCTTC CASSLALTADNYGYTF
TRBD2 - TRBJ2-7 TRBV6-1 TGTGCCAGCAGTGTCCAGGCTAGCGGGAGTAACGAGCAGTACTTC CASSVQASGSNEQYF
TRBD1 - TRBJ2-5 TRBV7-2 TGTGCCAGCAGCTTAGTGGACAGGGGAGAGGAGACCCAGTACTTC CASSLVDRGEETQYF
TRBD1 - TRBJ2-7 TRBV27 TGTGCCAGCTCAAGCAGGGGGTACGAGCAGTACTTC CASSSRGYEQYF
- - TRBJ1-1 TRBV6-5 TGTGCCAGCAGTTACGCCTCGGTGAACACTGAAGCTTTCTTT CASSYASVNTEAFF
TRBD2 - TRBJ2-1 TRBV9 TGTGCCAGCAGCCTGGGACTAGCGTCCTACAATGAGCAGTTCTTC CASSLGLASYNEQFF
- - TRBJ1-2 TRBV15 TGTGCCACCAGCAGAGATGCTTATAACATGGGAGGGCGTGGCTACACCTTC CATSRDAYNMGGRGYTF
TRBD1 once TRBJ1-1 TRBV7-2 TGTGCCAGCAGTCAAAGTACAGGGGAGCCTGAAGCTTTCTTT CASSQSTGEPEAFF
- - TRBJ2-7 TRBV27 TGTGCCAGCTCCAAAGGCGGGCAGACTGGGTACGAGCAGTACTTC CASSKGGQTGYEQYF
- - TRBJ1-1 TRBV5-1 TGCGCCAGCAGCTCTGGGAGGGATCGAGCTTTCTTT CASSSGRDRAFF
TRBD1 - TRBJ2-7 TRBV9 TGTGCCAGCAGCCCAATGACAGGGAGTTACGAGCAGTACTTC CASSPMTGSYEQYF
- - TRBJ2-3 TRBV5-4 TGTGCCAGCAGCTTGGGGTCGGTTAGCACAGATACGCAGTATTTT CASSLGSVSTDTQYF
- - TRBJ2-2 TRBV4-3 TGCGCCAGCAGCCAGGGGCGCACCGGGGAGCTGTTTTTT CASSQGRTGELFF
- - TRBJ2-1 TRBV7-2 TGTGCCAGCAGCTTAGAAGGGAGCTCCTACAATGAGCAGTTCTTC CASSLEGSSYNEQFF
- - TRBJ2-2 TRBV11-2 TGTGCCAGCAGCTTACCAGAAAACACCGGGGAGCTGTTTTTT CASSLPENTGELFF
TRBD1 - TRBJ2-7 TRBV11-2 TGTGCCAGCAGCTTAGCTGGGGACAGAAAAATCTCCTACGAGCAGTACTTC CASSLAGDRKISYEQYF
TRBD2 - TRBJ2-7 TRBV7-9 TGTGCCAGCAGCACTAGCGGGGCGGCCTACGAGCAGTACTTC CASSTSGAAYEQYF
- - TRBJ1-4 TRBV6-7 TGTGCCAGCAGTTACACTTCGAACAGACGATATGAAAAACTGTTTTTT CASSYTSNRRYEKLFF
TRBD2 - TRBJ2-1 TRBV10-3 TGTGCCATCAGTGAGTCGATTAGCGGGAGTTCCCACAATGAGCAGTTCTTC CAISESISGSSHNEQFF
- - TRBJ2-7 TRBV4-3 TGCGCCAGCAGCCAAGGGGTCCGGGACAAGAGCTCCTACGAGCAGTACTTC CASSQGVRDKSSYEQYF
- once TRBJ2-1 TRBV10-3 TGTGCCATCAGTGAGTCTGTGGGCCTCTCCTACAATGAGCAGTTCTTC CAISESVGLSYNEQFF
TRBD2 - TRBJ2-1 TRBV9 TGTGCCAGCAGCCATACGGCGGGGGGGAACAATGAGCAGTTCTTC CASSHTAGGNNEQFF
- - TRBJ2-2 TRBV29-1 TGCAGCGTTGAAAGCGGCAGGACGGGGGCCGGGGAGCTGTTTTTT CSVESGRTGAGELFF
- - TRBJ1-3 TRBV7-9 TGTGCCAGCAGCCCTTTCCTCGGGGGGTACTCTGGAAACACCATATATTTT CASSPFLGGYSGNTIYF
- - TRBJ2-1 TRBV5-1 TGCGCCAGCAGCCCTACAGGGTTTTCCTACAATGAGCAGTTCTTC CASSPTGFSYNEQFF
- - TRBJ1-2 TRBV7-2 TGTGCCAGCAGCTTAGTGGGGGGGATCAGGGACGGCTACACCTTC CASSLVGGIRDGYTF
TRBD1 - TRBJ1-4 TRBV5-1 TGCGCCAGCAGCTTGCGGGACAGGGGATCTGCTAATGAAAAACTGTTTTTT CASSLRDRGSANEKLFF
TRBD2 - TRBJ2-3 TRBV7-6 TGTGCCAGCAGCTTAAGACTAGCGGGAGGATCTAGCACAGATACGCAGTATTTT CASSLRLAGGSSTDTQYF
TRBD1 - TRBJ2-7 TRBV5-4 TGTGCCAGCAGCCCGGATACAGGGGGCCTCGACCTGGAGCAGTACTTC CASSPDTGGLDLEQYF
- - TRBJ1-1 TRBV2 TGTGCGTGCGACAGGGAAGCTTTCTTT CACDREAFF
TRBD1 - TRBJ2-7 TRBV29-1 TGCAGCGTTGAAGGCCCGGGACAGGTGAACTACGAGCAGTACTTC CSVEGPGQVNYEQYF
- - TRBJ2-2 TRBV2 TGTGCCAGCAGTGAGAGAGGCCCTAACGGGGGGAACACCGGGGAGCTGTTTTTT CASSERGPNGGNTGELFF
TRBD1 - TRBJ1-1 TRBV4-1 TGCGCCAGCAGCCAACCGTGGACAGGGGAGAACACTGAAGCTTTCTTT CASSQPWTGENTEAFF
TRBD1 - TRBJ2-7 TRBV28 TGTGCCAGCAGTTCCCCGGGACAGTCGTACGAGCAGTACTTC CASSSPGQSYEQYF
TRBD1 - TRBJ1-2 TRBV9 TGTGCCAGCAGCGTAGGCTCGATCGGGACAGGGCCCACCTATGGCTACACCTTC CASSVGSIGTGPTYGYTF
TRBD2 - TRBJ2-5 TRBV4-2 TGTGCCAGCAGCCTGTTCCTAGCGGAAGAGACCCAGTACTTC CASSLFLAEETQYF
TRBD1 once TRBJ2-5 TRBV7-9 TGTGCCAGCAGCTATCTGGACAGGGGGTGGGAGACCCAGTACTTC CASSYLDRGWETQYF
TRBD2 once TRBJ2-3 TRBV10-3 TGTGCCATCAGTGAAGGTAGCGGGGGGGTAGATACGCAGTATTTT CAISEGSGGVDTQYF
TRBD2 - TRBJ2-1 TRBV29-1 TGCAGCGTCGTCTGGGGGTTGACTAGCGGGAGGTGGTACTCCTACAATGAGCAGTTCTTC CSVVWGLTSGRWYSYNEQFF
- - TRBJ2-6 TRBV2 TGTGCCAGCAGTTTTCAGGGAGGAAAGACTGGGGCCAACGTCCTGACTTTC CASSFQGGKTGANVLTF
TRBD2 - TRBJ2-1 TRBV5-4 TGTGCCAGCAGCAACGGGACTAGCGGACTCGCGTACAATGAGCAGTTCTTC CASSNGTSGLAYNEQFF
TRBD2 - TRBJ2-3 TRBV11-2 TGTGCCAGCAGCTGGACTAGCGGGAAGATCCCAGATACGCAGTATTTT CASSWTSGKIPDTQYF
TRBD1 - TRBJ2-7 TRBV18 TGTGCCAGCTCACCCCCCGGGACAGGGTCCTACGAGCAGTACTTC CASSPPGTGSYEQYF
- - TRBJ2-2 TRBV28 TGTGCCAGCAGTTTGGTTGCTACTCCGCCCGGGGAGCTGTTTTTT CASSLVATPPGELFF
- - TRBJ1-5 TRBV15 TGTGCCACCAGCAGAGAGAGGACGGACTATAGCAATCAGCCCCAGCATTTT CATSRERTDYSNQPQHF
- - TRBJ2-7 TRBV6-1 TGTGCCAGCAGTGAAACCCCGGACGGGGTGGTAGCCTACGAGCAGTACTTC CASSETPDGVVAYEQYF